This entry concerns a single T cell receptor (beta chain). Its antigen remains unknown. The sample comes from a study of regulatory dendritic cells for organ transplantation. Sorted subsets were CFSE-labeled and cultured roughly 5 days with allogeneic dendritic cells. The ends lost 0 bases at V and 4 bases at J; junction bases unmatched: 11. The germline CDR1 and CDR2 sequences are SGHDT and YYEEEE. There are 17 residues in the CDR3. Assay used: immunoSEQ multiplex PCR; TCRdb lists only in-frame clones, some missing. The table has around 7,400 clones, 55% to 80% seen once; the top ten hold 3.5% to 4.5%.

The TCR originated in a human donor in good health. Sequences were obtained from memory CD4+ T cells from blood cultured with dendritic cells. Indicated subset: CD45RO+ memory T cells. This chain uses TRBV5-6 with TRBJ1-1, with 8 bases fitting TRBD1. The CDR3 loop reads CASSLEQGAIFGTEAFF. The CDR3 nucleotides are TGTGCCAGCAGCTTGGAGCAGGGGGCGATTTTTGGCACTGAAGCTTTCTTT.